Below are 17 T cell receptor beta chains sequenced from a single sample in a study of CD8+CD57+ T cells in acquired aplastic anemia. The use of genomic DNA as template underpinned the TCR beta VDJ and CDR3 profiling. TCRdb reanalysed the reads using MiXCR and keeps one entry per CDR3 protein. The sample lists approximately 190,000 distinct CDR3 sequences; over 60% were seen once. The source material was sorted CD4+, CD8+, or CD8+CD57+ T cells (not recorded which) from PBMCs. These receptors originate from a human donor with severe aplastic anemia or a healthy control (not recorded which).

This clonotype was seen ten or more times. The J gene is TRBJ2-7, the V gene TRBV4-2; perhaps TRBD2 as D (5 bases). Germline loops: CDR1 LGHNA, CDR2 YNFKEQ. V was trimmed by 1 base and J by 6 bases, leaving 7 bases between them. The length of the CDR3 is 12 residues. The CDR3 DNA follows: TGTGCCAGCAGCCAAGGCGAGGGCGAGCAGTACTTC. This translates into CASSQGEGEQYF.

In its sample, this clonotype was seen many times. V usage is TRBV6-6 and J usage is TRBJ2-1; D is possibly TRBD2 (5 bases). The ends were cut back, 0 bases at V and 8 bases at J, with 8 bases in the middle. The V gene's germline CDR1 is MNHNY and CDR2 SVGAGI (reference sequence). This CDR3 is built from 13 residues. Here the CDR3 DNA reads TGTGCCAGCAGTTACTCGGCGGGCTATGAGCAGTTCTTC. As protein: CASSYSAGYEQFF.

In this sample, this clonotype turned up a few times. A much larger clone lies a single base off, so this may be a read error. The chain employs TRBV14 and TRBJ2-2; the D gene is possibly TRBD2 (6 bases). V was cut by 4 bases and J by 4 bases, with 10 bases left in between. The CDR3 runs to 14 residues. The V gene's germline CDR1 is SGHDN and CDR2 FVKESK. This CDR3 is CASSRDGSTGELFF. The DNA of the CDR3 is TGTGCCAGCAGCCGGGACGGGAGCACCGGGGAGCTGTTTTTT.

This clonotype occurred once. At one of its ends the junction is not consistent with the germline gene, which may arise from a read error. The chain carries TRBV5-1 and TRBJ2-5; no reliable D call. There are 15 residues in the CDR3. The germline V gene has CDR1 SGHRS and CDR2 YFSETQ. In DNA form, the CDR3 reads TGTGCCAGCAGCTCGGAACTAATGGGTGAGGAGACCCAGTACTTC. Residues: CASSSELMGEETQYF.

This clonotype has a count of ten or more. V usage is TRBV19 and J usage is TRBJ1-1; 9 bases match TRBD1. With 3 bases clipped from V and 1 base from J, the junction kept 3 bases outside the gene matches. This CDR3 is 15 amino acids long. The germline CDR1 and CDR2 sequences are LNHDA and SQIVND (reference sequence). The CDR3: CASSMGTGWNTEAFF. DNA for the CDR3: TGTGCCAGTAGTATGGGGACAGGGTGGAACACTGAAGCTTTCTTT.

This chain links TRBV10-3 with TRBJ1-1; a possible D gene is TRBD1 (6 bases). Trimming took off 0 bases at V and 7 bases at J, with 15 bases between the two ends. From germline, CDR1 is ENHRY and CDR2 SYGVKD. This CDR3 comprises 15 residues. The CDR3 nucleotides are TGTGCCATCAGTGAGTCAACGGGGGGGGCTAATGAAGCTTTCTTT. Translation: CAISESTGGANEAFF.

The chain couples TRBV7-9 to TRBJ2-3, with D uncertain. Germline V lookup: CDR1 SEHNR, CDR2 FQNEAQ (reference sequence). The CDR3 has 14 residues. Trimming shortened V by 0 bases and J by 2 bases, and 6 bases separated the two germline ends. CDR3 sequence (DNA): TGTGCCAGCAGCTTAGCGGCCTACACAGATACGCAGTATTTT. It specifies CASSLAAYTDTQYF.

About this clonotype: This may come from a read error, since a much larger clone is one base off. The CDR3 ends on some other residue instead of the conserved phenylalanine or tryptophan, so this is likely a read error. The chain's CDR3 is CASSFTGGAEAFC. Written as DNA, the CDR3 is TGTGCCAGCAGCTTCACAGGGGGCGCTGAAGCTTTCTGT. The chain has TRBV9 and TRBJ1-1; 9 nucleotides agree with TRBD1. Germline V gene sequence: CDR1 SGDLS, CDR2 YYNGEE. The CDR3 runs to 13 residues. Trimming at V came to 4 bases and at J to 6 bases, leaving 4 bases not matched to a gene.

The V and J genes are TRBV5-6 and TRBJ2-7; D is perhaps TRBD1 (6 bases). The CDR3 is 14 residues long. V lost 3 bases and J lost 4, with 14 bases in between. Germline CDR1 reads SGHDT; CDR2 reads YYEEEE. The CDR3 DNA sequence: TGTGCCAGCAGCTACCCATACAGGGCGTACGAGCAGTACTTC. Translated, it gives CASSYPYRAYEQYF.

CDR3 residues: CASSFASETQYF. CDR3 nucleotide sequence: TGTGCCAGCAGCTTTGCCTCGGAGACCCAGTACTTC. This sequence joins TRBV7-8 and TRBJ2-7; D not resolved. The end of the DNA aligns better with TRBJ2-5, so the J call may be wrong. The CDR3 is 12 amino acids. Germline CDR1 and CDR2: SGHVS and FQNEAQ.

This chain connects TRBV9 to TRBJ1-2, with a weak D call TRBD1 (5 bases). The CDR3 consists of 13 residues. Germline CDR1 is SGDLS and CDR2 is YYNGEE. The V and J ends lost 2 bases and 8 bases respectively, with 13 bases between them. CDR3 in amino acids: CASSVAGTGGYTF. CDR3 in DNA: TGTGCCAGCAGCGTTGCAGGGACGGGCGGCTACACCTTC.

This chain's CDR3 is CSVEGRGPGLAGYEQYF. In DNA, the CDR3 is TGCAGCGTTGAAGGGCGGGGACCTGGACTAGCGGGATACGAGCAGTACTTC. The genes are TRBV29-1 and TRBJ2-7, with 12 bases aligning to TRBD2. This CDR3 is 17 amino acids long. In germline, CDR1 is SQVTM, CDR2 ANQGSEA. V lost 1 base and J lost 4; bases outside the gene matches: 11.

This chain links TRBV19 with TRBJ1-2; D gene ambiguous. This CDR3 spans 14 amino acids. The germline V gene encodes CDR1 LNHDA and CDR2 SQIVND (reference sequence). V lost 6 bases and J lost 3, with 14 bases in between. The CDR3 DNA follows: TGTGCCAGTAGCCGTTCCCGAAGGGACTATGGCTACACCTTC. Its protein is CASSRSRRDYGYTF.

This clonotype was seen only once. The CDR3 spells CAPWRGSNNSPLHF. DNA of the CDR3: TGTGCCCCGTGGCGGGGCAGTAATAATTCACCCCTCCACTTT. The J gene is TRBJ1-6, the V gene TRBV6-4, with a weak D call TRBD1 (5 bases). Trimming cost V 11 bases and J 5 bases, with 16 bases left between them. Germline CDR1 reads MRHNA; CDR2 reads SNTAGT. The CDR3 extends over 14 amino acids.

This clonotype was detected a few times. This chain connects TRBV5-1 to TRBJ1-5, with 9 bases lining up with TRBD1. Germline V gene sequence: CDR1 SGHRS, CDR2 YFSETQ. There are 14 residues in the CDR3. With 5 bases clipped from V and 5 bases from J, the junction kept 5 bases outside the gene matches. This chain's CDR3 is CASRPGQGYQPQHF. CDR3 coding DNA: TGCGCCAGCAGACCCGGACAGGGGTATCAGCCCCAGCATTTT.

The chain has TRBV19 and TRBJ1-1; 7 bases map to TRBD1. Germline V CDR1 and CDR2: LNHDA, SQIVND (reference sequence). The CDR3 is 12 amino acids. The V gene end was trimmed by 6 bases and the J gene end by 5 bases; junction bases not matched to a gene: 3. CDR3 region: CASRQGWTEAFF. For the CDR3, the DNA is TGTGCCAGTAGACAGGGGTGGACTGAAGCTTTCTTT.

This clonotype was observed many times. The rearrangement uses TRBV20-1 and TRBJ1-1; the D gene is possibly TRBD1 (6 bases). The germline V and J ends were trimmed by 2 bases and 3 bases, with 16 bases remaining between them. In germline, CDR1 is DFQATT, CDR2 SNEGSKA (reference sequence). CDR3 length: 15 residues. The CDR3 DNA is TGCAGTGCTAGAACTGGGGAAGGGGGGGACACTGAAGCTTTCTTT. Protein: CSARTGEGGDTEAFF.